These 31 T cell receptor beta chains share one sample of origin, sequenced in a study of cytotoxic CD8 clonotypes in ibrutinib-treated CLL. The table came from immunoSEQ multiplex PCR; TCRdb's copy has only in-frame clones and leaves some out. The sample shows some 70,000 clones, around 68% of them seen only once. The sequences come from PBMCs, collected after 12 months of ibrutinib treatment. These receptors were taken from a human donor with chronic lymphocytic leukemia.

The V call is TRBV9, the J call TRBJ2-7; no firm D call. The CDR3 covers 16 residues. V was shortened by 0 bases and J by 1 base, with 14 bases between the two germline ends. Germline-derived CDR1 and CDR2 are SGDLS and YYNGEE. The CDR3 DNA sequence: TGTGCCAGCAGCGTAGAGTGGCAGACACAGTCCTACGAGCAGTACTTC. Protein: CASSVEWQTQSYEQYF.

The rearrangement uses TRBV11-2 and TRBJ2-2, with D possibly being TRBD1 (5 bases). The ends were cut back, 5 bases at V and 4 bases at J, with 17 bases in the middle. The V gene's germline CDR1 is SGHAT and CDR2 FQNNGV. The CDR3 sequence is 16 residues long. The CDR3 loop is CASSPKLTQGTGELFF. In DNA, the CDR3 is TGTGCCAGCAGCCCGAAACTAACCCAGGGCACCGGGGAGCTGTTTTTT.

CDR3 in amino acids: CASSLGGRASGNNEQFF. CDR3 DNA sequence: TGTGCCAGCAGCTTGGGAGGTCGCGCTAGCGGAAACAATGAGCAGTTCTTC. V and J are TRBV5-4 and TRBJ2-1; 7 bases are shared with TRBD2. Germline V gene sequence: CDR1 SGHNT, CDR2 YYREEE (reference sequence). The CDR3 covers 17 residues. After removal of 0 bases from V and 5 bases from J, the junction contained 11 bases not matched to a gene.

The V and J genes are TRBV4-3 and TRBJ1-3; tentative D call: TRBD1 (6 bases). The V gene lost 5 bases and the J gene lost 6 bases, with 11 bases spanning the gap. CDR3 length: 13 residues. Germline loops: CDR1 LGHNA, CDR2 YSLEER. The CDR3 DNA reads as TGCGCCAGCAGCTTGGACAGAGTAAACACCATATATTTT. It translates to CASSLDRVNTIYF.

The genes are TRBV29-1 and TRBJ1-2; TRBD1 might be the D (5 bases). The CDR3 has 14 amino acids. Germline lookup yields CDR1 SQVTM and CDR2 ANQGSEA. V shed 0 bases and J shed 6 bases, with 14 bases lying between them. CDR3 loop: CSVEDVREGNGYTF. As DNA, the CDR3 is TGCAGCGTTGAAGATGTTAGGGAGGGGAATGGCTACACCTTC. Based on the CDR3 plus reference TRBV29-1 and TRBJ1-2, the full variable domain is SAVISQKPSRDICQRGTSLTIQCQVDSQVTMMFWYRQQPGQSLTLIATANQGSEATYESGFVIDKFPISRPNLTFSTLTVSNMSPEDSSIYLCSVEDVREGNGYTFGSGTRLTVV.

The rearrangement links TRBV21-1 to TRBJ1-1; TRBD1 is the table's D call, not checked against the DNA. TRBV21-1 is shown as a pseudogene. The CDR3 is 16 amino acids. The CDR3 loop is CASTTKRQALNTEAFF. The CDR3 DNA is TGTGCCAGCACCACAAAACGCCAGGCCTTGAACACTGAAGCTTTCTTT.

The CDR3 DNA reads as TGTGCCAGCAGTTTATACCCGGCTTATGGCTACACCTTC. Amino acid sequence: CASSLYPAYGYTF. The V gene is TRBV27, the J gene TRBJ1-2; D is ambiguous. CDR3 length: 13 amino acids. V dropped 1 base and J dropped 5 bases, with 8 bases sitting between them. Germline V gene lookup returns CDR1 MNHEY and CDR2 SMNVEV (reference sequence).

The chain combines TRBV5-1 with TRBJ1-4; D is uncertain. The CDR3 spans 13 residues. V was pared by 4 bases and J by 8 bases, with 12 bases between. The germline gives CDR1 SGHRS, CDR2 YFSETQ. CDR3 nucleotides: TGCGCCAGCAGCCGTGACGTGGGGGAAAAACTGTTTTTT. It encodes CASSRDVGEKLFF.

The CDR3 DNA follows: TGCAGCGTTGGGGCCAGCAACACTGAAGCTTTCTTT. Amino acids: CSVGASNTEAFF. The V gene is TRBV29-1, the J gene TRBJ1-1; the D is unclear. The CDR3 is 12 amino acids. Trimming stripped 4 bases from V and 2 bases from J, with 8 bases between. Per the germline V gene, CDR1 is SQVTM and CDR2 is ANQGSEA. The entire variable domain, with the rest obtained from reference TRBV29-1 and TRBJ1-1, is as follows: SAVISQKPSRDICQRGTSLTIQCQVDSQVTMMFWYRQQPGQSLTLIATANQGSEATYESGFVIDKFPISRPNLTFSTLTVSNMSPEDSSIYLCSVGASNTEAFFGQGTRLTVV.

Comments on this clone: The junction departs from the called germline gene at one end, perhaps through a read error. The chain links TRBV4-3 to TRBJ1-2, with a weak D call TRBD1 (5 bases). The CDR3 is 13 residues long. CDR1 and CDR2 (germline): LGHNA, YSLEER. The CDR3 loop reads CASSQEAGEGTGF. The CDR3 DNA is TGCGCCAGCAGCCAAGAGGCGGGGGAGGGGACGGGATTC.

The gene calls are TRBV5-1 and TRBJ2-2; maybe TRBD1 (6 bases). The CDR3 extends over 14 amino acids. Trimming removed 4 bases at V and 1 base at J, with 8 bases between. The germline V gene encodes CDR1 SGHRS and CDR2 YFSETQ. This CDR3 is CASSQGQNTGELFF. Written as DNA, the CDR3 is TGCGCCAGCAGCCAGGGACAGAACACCGGGGAGCTGTTTTTT.

This rearrangement joins TRBV5-1 to TRBJ1-1; D gene unclear. Per germline, CDR1 SGHRS and CDR2 YFSETQ. The V gene lost 0 bases and the J gene lost 1 base, with 7 bases spanning the gap. This CDR3 spans 14 amino acids. The CDR3 sequence is CASSLGPRNTEAFF. The CDR3 nucleotides read TGCGCCAGCAGCTTGGGGCCTCGGAACACTGAAGCTTTCTTT.

The rearrangement links TRBV5-5 to TRBJ1-6; possibly TRBD1 for D (6 bases). Trimming removed 0 bases from V and 9 bases from J, with 10 bases in between. The CDR3 runs to 14 residues. Germline CDR1 and CDR2: SGHKS and YYEKEE (reference sequence). CDR3 residues: CASSLEAGVSPLHF. In DNA, the CDR3 is TGTGCCAGCAGCTTGGAGGCAGGGGTTTCACCCCTCCACTTT.

The chain couples TRBV5-1 to TRBJ1-1; tentatively, D is TRBD1 (5 bases). Trimming took off 3 bases at V and 4 bases at J, with 13 bases between the two ends. This CDR3 spans 14 amino acids. Looked up from germline, CDR1 is SGHRS and CDR2 is YFSETQ. This CDR3 is CASSWGEGLTEAFF. CDR3 bases: TGCGCCAGCAGCTGGGGTGAGGGGCTCACTGAAGCTTTCTTT.

This clone was counted a single time. This chain links TRBV25-1 with TRBJ2-5; 11 bases fit TRBD1. The CDR3 consists of 14 residues. V was pared by 10 bases and J by 5 bases, with 9 bases of the junction left unmatched. The germline gives CDR1 MGHDK, CDR2 SYGVNS. CDR3 nucleotide sequence: TGTGCCACCATAGGACAGGGGGCGCGGGAGACCCAGTACTTC. It encodes CATIGQGARETQYF.

The chain uses TRBV7-2 and TRBJ2-3; 7 bases fit TRBD2. V was clipped by 4 bases and J by 2 bases; unmatched bases: 6. The CDR3 totals 15 residues. CDR1 is SGHTA, CDR2 FQGNSA, per germline. CDR3 DNA: TGTGCCAGCAGCTCCGGTAGCGGGTCCACAGATACGCAGTATTTT. This encodes CASSSGSGSTDTQYF.

This sequence joins TRBV7-9 and TRBJ1-2, with D perhaps matching TRBD1 (5 bases). The V end was cut by 5 bases, the J end by 2 bases, with 12 bases between. The CDR3 length is 14 residues. Germline V CDR1 and CDR2: SEHNR, FQNEAQ (reference sequence). In nucleotides, the CDR3 is TGTGCCAGCAGCCGTGGAGGGGAAAACTATGGCTACACCTTC. This sequence encodes CASSRGGENYGYTF.

The CDR3 loop is CASSVLPQGRGASTDTQYF. The CDR3 coding sequence is TGTGCCAGCAGCGTTCTCCCCCAGGGTAGGGGGGCTAGCACAGATACGCAGTATTTT. The chain is built from TRBV9 and TRBJ2-3, with D perhaps TRBD1 or TRBD2 (6 bases each). The V end lost 2 bases, the J end lost 0 bases, and 22 bases lay between the germline ends. Germline V gives CDR1 SGDLS, CDR2 YYNGEE. The CDR3 runs to 19 residues.

The sample holds a few counts of this clone. V usage is TRBV4-1 and J usage is TRBJ2-2, with D maybe TRBD2 (6 bases). The germline gives CDR1 MGHRA, CDR2 YSYEKL. V was pared by 4 bases and J by 2 bases, with 14 bases between. This CDR3 has 16 residues. The CDR3 loop is CASSRAGQINTGELFF. CDR3 DNA: TGCGCCAGCAGCCGAGCGGGTCAGATTAACACCGGGGAGCTGTTTTTT.

The chain recombines TRBV19 with TRBJ1-5; maybe TRBD1 (6 bases). The V end was cut by 4 bases, the J end by 5 bases, with 12 bases between. The CDR3 is 14 residues long. CDR1 and CDR2 from the germline V gene are LNHDA and SQIVND (reference sequence). CDR3 sequence reads: CASSRWGLHQPQHF. As DNA, the CDR3 is TGTGCCAGTAGTAGGTGGGGGCTCCATCAGCCCCAGCATTTT.

This clone was seen a handful of times. The V and J genes are TRBV5-1 and TRBJ2-1; no firm D call. Germline-derived CDR1 and CDR2 are SGHRS and YFSETQ. This CDR3 has 15 residues. V was shortened by 0 bases and J by 0 bases, with 7 bases between the two germline ends. The CDR3 region has the DNA TGCGCCAGCAGCTTGGTCAGGACCTCCTACAATGAGCAGTTCTTC. Protein: CASSLVRTSYNEQFF.

This clone came up a few times. DNA for the CDR3: TGTGCCAGCAGCACACCGGGACGTTATAATTCACCCCTCCACTTT. Translated: CASSTPGRYNSPLHF. This sequence joins TRBV11-2 and TRBJ1-6; tentatively, D is TRBD1 (5 bases). The V end lost 5 bases, the J end lost 4 bases, and 12 bases lay between the germline ends. Per the germline V gene, CDR1 is SGHAT and CDR2 is FQNNGV. This CDR3 comprises 15 residues.

V is TRBV4-1 and J is TRBJ2-2, with a possible D match to TRBD2 (6 bases). The CDR3 length is 17 residues. Germline V CDR1 and CDR2: MGHRA, YSYEKL. V lost 4 bases, J lost 1 base, and 16 bases lay in between. CDR3 sequence reads: CASSRLVKDQNTGELFF. CDR3 in DNA: TGCGCCAGCAGCCGACTAGTTAAGGACCAGAACACCGGGGAGCTGTTTTTT.

J is TRBJ2-1 and V is TRBV11-3, with TRBD2 matching over 7 bases. The CDR3 is 14 amino acids. V shed 5 bases, J shed 4 bases, and the junction held 5 bases outside the gene matches. Germline V lookup: CDR1 SGHNT, CDR2 YENEEA. The CDR3 region has the DNA TGTGCCAGCAGCCGGCTGCGGGGGTACAATGAGCAGTTCTTC. Translating gives CASSRLRGYNEQFF.

This clone was detected a few times. This chain links TRBV27 with TRBJ1-2, with 7 positions matching TRBD1. The length of the CDR3 is 14 residues. V dropped 5 bases and J dropped 3; count of bases not matched to a gene: 6. CDR1 is MNHEY, CDR2 SMNVEV, per germline (reference sequence). CDR3 DNA sequence: TGTGCCAGCAGTCGACAGGGTACGGACTATGGCTACACCTTC. This encodes CASSRQGTDYGYTF.

By share, this clone ranks as medium-sized. The chain uses TRBV7-9 and TRBJ2-7; the D is unclear. V was trimmed by 5 bases and J by 0 bases, leaving 5 bases between them. The CDR3 has 12 residues. Looked up from germline, CDR1 is SEHNR and CDR2 is FQNEAQ (reference sequence). The CDR3 region is CASSGRSYEQYF. The CDR3 region has the DNA TGTGCCAGCAGCGGCCGCTCCTACGAGCAGTACTTC.

V is TRBV6-1 and J is TRBJ2-1; no clear D. V lost 7 bases and J 6 bases, leaving 7 bases between the germline ends. From germline, CDR1 is MNHNS and CDR2 SASEGT. The CDR3 contains 11 residues. The CDR3 region is CASTLFNEQFF. CDR3 DNA sequence: TGTGCCAGCACCCTTTTCAATGAGCAGTTCTTC.

V gene TRBV11-2 combines with J gene TRBJ2-2, with D unresolved. CDR3 size: 16 residues. The V gene lost 6 bases and the J gene lost 6 bases, with 20 bases spanning the gap. Germline-derived CDR1 and CDR2 are SGHAT and FQNNGV. The CDR3 loop reads CASRTYKGIVSGELFF. CDR3 in DNA: TGTGCCAGCAGGACCTACAAGGGTATAGTTTCCGGGGAGCTGTTTTTT.

The chain couples TRBV12-5 to TRBJ1-2; the match to TRBD1 covers 7 bases. The J segment lost 4 bases and the V segment lost 0 bases, leaving 8 bases of the junction unmatched. This CDR3 has 16 residues. Germline V CDR1 and CDR2: LGHNT, FRNRAP. The CDR3 bases are TGTGCTAGTGGTTTGGTAGGGTCAGGGGGGGTCTATGGCTACACCTTC. This codes for CASGLVGSGGVYGYTF. Based on the CDR3 plus reference TRBV12-5 and TRBJ1-2, the full variable domain is DARVTQTPRHKVTEMGQEVTMRCQPILGHNTVFWYRQTMMQGLELLAYFRNRAPLDDSGMPKDRFSAEMPDATLATLKIQPSEPRDSAVYFCASGLVGSGGVYGYTFGSGTRLTVV.

V and J are TRBV27 and TRBJ2-4; no definite D call. Germline V gives CDR1 MNHEY, CDR2 SMNVEV (reference sequence). Trimming left V 5 bases short and J 7 bases short, with 18 bases between. This CDR3 contains 15 residues. CDR3 bases: TGTGCCAGCAGTCCCTCAATGGGTATGAAGAACATTCAGTACTTC. Its protein product is CASSPSMGMKNIQYF.

The J gene is TRBJ2-7, the V gene TRBV7-9; TRBD2 is a possible D gene (6 bases). The CDR3 has 13 amino acids. Trimming shortened V by 2 bases and J by 6 bases, and 11 bases separated the two germline ends. Germline V gene lookup returns CDR1 SEHNR and CDR2 FQNEAQ (reference sequence). CDR3 amino acids: CASSLFGGVEQYF. In DNA, the CDR3 is TGTGCCAGCAGCTTATTTGGAGGGGTCGAGCAGTACTTC.